The sequence of this TCR beta chain was determined in a study of T cell responses to AZD1222 COVID-19 vaccine. Of note for this clone: Its specificity is unknown.

The germline V and J ends were trimmed by 6 bases and 6 bases, with 21 bases remaining between them. Looked up from germline, CDR1 is SGHTA and CDR2 is FQGNSA. The length of the CDR3 is 15 residues. Study-wide results and limits: Two doses of AZD1222 preceded a rise in Spike-specific TCR breadth and depth. Mapped onto spike, vaccine-associated CD4 TCRs spanned it and were dominant at 160-218 and 743-854. At baseline, just 5 or 6 AZD1222 recipients tested seropositive.

Profiling relied on immunoSEQ multiplex PCR, and the TCRdb table lists in-frame clones only, not all of them. This sample yields approximately 91,000 clones, of which roughly 88% are seen a single time; about an eighth belongs to the top ten. V gene TRBV7-2 combines with J gene TRBJ2-7; the D gene is possibly TRBD1 (6 bases). This sequence was found in an adult in good health. Sample: peripheral blood, taken on day 0 of AZD1222 vaccination. CDR3: CASSLVVGAHREQYF. CDR3 nucleotides: TGTGCCAGCAGTTTGGTTGTGGGGGCTCACCGCGAGCAGTACTTC. Full variable domain (outside the CDR3, taken from reference TRBV7-2 and TRBJ2-7): GAGVSQSPSNKVTEKGKDVELRCDPISGHTALYWYRQSLGQGLEFLIYFQGNSAPDKSGLPSDRFSAERTGGSVSTLTIQRTQQEDSAVYLCASSLVVGAHREQYFGPGTRLTVT.